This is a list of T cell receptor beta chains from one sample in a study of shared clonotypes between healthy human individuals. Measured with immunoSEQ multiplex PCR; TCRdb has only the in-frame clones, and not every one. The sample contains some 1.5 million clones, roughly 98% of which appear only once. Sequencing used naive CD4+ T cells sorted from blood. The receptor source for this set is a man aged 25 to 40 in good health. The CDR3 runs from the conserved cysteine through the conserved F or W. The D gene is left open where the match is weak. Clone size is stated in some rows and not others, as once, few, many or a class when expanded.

cdr3_aa: CASSLGVTGNTIYF
cdr3_nt: TGTGCCAGCAGCCTAGGGGTTACTGGAAACACCATATATTTT
v_call: TRBV7-8
clone_size: once
d_call: -
j_call: TRBJ1-3

cdr3_aa: CASSVAGTVYGNTIYF
cdr3_nt: TGTGCCAGCAGCGTCGCCGGGACAGTTTACGGAAACACCATATATTTT
v_call: TRBV5-4
clone_size: once
d_call: TRBD1
j_call: TRBJ1-3

cdr3_aa: CASSLFLGQNQPQHF
cdr3_nt: TGTGCCAGCAGTTTATTTCTCGGACAGAATCAGCCCCAGCATTTT
v_call: TRBV28
clone_size: -
d_call: -
j_call: TRBJ1-5

cdr3_aa: CASSLYPSSYEQYF
cdr3_nt: TGCGCCAGCAGCTTGTATCCTAGCTCCTACGAGCAGTACTTC
v_call: TRBV5-1
clone_size: -
d_call: -
j_call: TRBJ2-7

cdr3_aa: CASSIFSGNYGYTF
cdr3_nt: TGTGCCAGTAGTATCTTTTCAGGAAACTATGGCTACACCTTC
v_call: TRBV19
clone_size: -
d_call: -
j_call: TRBJ1-2

cdr3_aa: CSVGHKSPSFYNEQFF
cdr3_nt: TGCAGCGTTGGGCATAAGTCCCCCTCTTTCTACAATGAGCAGTTCTTC
v_call: TRBV29-1
clone_size: -
d_call: -
j_call: TRBJ2-1

cdr3_aa: CASSLVGQGYEQYF
cdr3_nt: TGCGCCAGCAGCTTGGTAGGGCAGGGCTACGAGCAGTACTTC
v_call: TRBV5-1
clone_size: -
d_call: -
j_call: TRBJ2-7

cdr3_aa: CASSGRGGSTEAFF
cdr3_nt: TGTGCCAGCAGCGGGAGGGGCGGGAGCACTGAAGCTTTCTTT
v_call: TRBV5-4
clone_size: -
d_call: -
j_call: TRBJ1-1

cdr3_aa: CASSPRQGPYEQYF
cdr3_nt: TGTGCCAGCAGCCCCCGACAGGGTCCCTACGAGCAGTACTTC
v_call: TRBV7-2
clone_size: -
d_call: TRBD1
j_call: TRBJ2-7

cdr3_aa: CATSREPLPRGSYEQYF
cdr3_nt: TGTGCCACCAGCAGAGAGCCCCTCCCTCGGGGATCCTACGAGCAGTACTTC
v_call: TRBV15
clone_size: -
d_call: -
j_call: TRBJ2-7

cdr3_aa: CASSLAPGTSGNEQFF
cdr3_nt: TGTGCCAGCAGCTTAGCTCCCGGGACTAGCGGGAATGAGCAGTTCTTC
v_call: TRBV5-4
clone_size: once
d_call: TRBD2
j_call: TRBJ2-1

cdr3_aa: CASSLRAGPSYEQYF
cdr3_nt: TGTGCCAGCAGCTTAAGGGCAGGGCCATCCTACGAGCAGTACTTC
v_call: TRBV11-3
clone_size: -
d_call: -
j_call: TRBJ2-7

cdr3_aa: CASRAYEQYF
cdr3_nt: TGTGCCAGCAGGGCCTACGAGCAGTACTTC
v_call: TRBV6-1
clone_size: few
d_call: -
j_call: TRBJ2-7

cdr3_aa: CASSLDRDTGELFF
cdr3_nt: TGTGCCAGCAGCTTAGATCGAGACACCGGGGAGCTGTTTTTT
v_call: TRBV7-2
clone_size: -
d_call: -
j_call: TRBJ2-2

cdr3_aa: CASSHRTGGVNGYTF
cdr3_nt: TGTGCCAGCAGTCACCGGACAGGGGGGGTGAATGGCTACACCTTC
v_call: TRBV27
clone_size: -
d_call: TRBD1
j_call: TRBJ1-2

cdr3_aa: CASSDRGREPYEQYF
cdr3_nt: TGTGCCAGTAGCGACAGGGGGCGCGAACCCTACGAGCAGTACTTC
v_call: TRBV19
clone_size: -
d_call: TRBD1
j_call: TRBJ2-7

cdr3_aa: CASSLGTGDNQPQHF
cdr3_nt: TGTGCCAGCAGCTTGGGAACAGGGGACAATCAGCCCCAGCATTTT
v_call: TRBV7-9
clone_size: -
d_call: TRBD1
j_call: TRBJ1-5

cdr3_aa: CASSTSSGNTIYF
cdr3_nt: TGCGCCAGCAGTACCAGCTCTGGAAACACCATATATTTT
v_call: TRBV10-2
clone_size: -
d_call: -
j_call: TRBJ1-3

cdr3_aa: CASGALQGAYEQYF
cdr3_nt: TGTGCCAGCGGGGCTCTACAGGGCGCCTACGAGCAGTACTTC
v_call: TRBV21-1
clone_size: once
d_call: -
j_call: TRBJ2-7

cdr3_aa: CASSLVLGGEQYF
cdr3_nt: TGTGCCAGCAGCTTAGTGTTGGGGGGCGAGCAGTACTTC
v_call: TRBV7-6
clone_size: -
d_call: -
j_call: TRBJ2-7

cdr3_aa: CASSQGLAATLEQYF
cdr3_nt: TGTGCCAGCAGCCAGGGACTAGCGGCTACGTTGGAGCAGTACTTC
v_call: TRBV5-4
clone_size: -
d_call: TRBD2
j_call: TRBJ2-7

cdr3_aa: CASSLEQGLHTIYF
cdr3_nt: TGTGCCAGCAGCTTAGAACAGGGGCTACACACCATATATTTT
v_call: TRBV7-2
clone_size: -
d_call: TRBD1
j_call: TRBJ1-3

cdr3_aa: CASSTGTPSFGELFF
cdr3_nt: TGTGCCAGCAGTACCGGGACACCTAGTTTCGGGGAGCTGTTTTTT
v_call: TRBV2
clone_size: -
d_call: -
j_call: TRBJ2-2

cdr3_aa: CASSPGLPKGEKLFF
cdr3_nt: TGTGCCAGCTCCCCCGGACTGCCGAAGGGTGAAAAACTGTTTTTT
v_call: TRBV18
clone_size: -
d_call: -
j_call: TRBJ1-4

cdr3_aa: CASRSGHRTNEQFF
cdr3_nt: TGTGCCAGCAGATCGGGACACCGCACGAATGAGCAGTTCTTC
v_call: TRBV7-9
clone_size: -
d_call: -
j_call: TRBJ2-1

cdr3_aa: CASSQLGGPTDTQYF
cdr3_nt: TGCGCCAGCAGCCAACTGGGAGGGCCGACAGATACGCAGTATTTT
v_call: TRBV4-1
clone_size: -
d_call: TRBD2
j_call: TRBJ2-3

cdr3_aa: CASSVTYNSPLHF
cdr3_nt: TGTGCCAGCAGCGTGACTTATAATTCACCCCTCCACTTT
v_call: TRBV9
clone_size: once
d_call: -
j_call: TRBJ1-6

cdr3_aa: CASSLAYRQETQYF
cdr3_nt: TGTGCCAGCAGCTTGGCATACCGCCAAGAGACCCAGTACTTC
v_call: TRBV5-5
clone_size: -
d_call: -
j_call: TRBJ2-5

cdr3_aa: CASSLVVMNTEAFF
cdr3_nt: TGTGCCAGCAGCTTAGTGGTGATGAACACTGAAGCTTTCTTT
v_call: TRBV11-2
clone_size: -
d_call: -
j_call: TRBJ1-1

cdr3_aa: CASSPLAGVSGNEQFF
cdr3_nt: TGTGCCAGTAGCCCACTAGCGGGAGTATCTGGCAATGAGCAGTTCTTC
v_call: TRBV19
clone_size: -
d_call: TRBD2
j_call: TRBJ2-1

cdr3_aa: CASSGDLEEEQYF
cdr3_nt: TGTGCCAGCAGTGGGGATCTAGAGGAGGAGCAGTACTTC
v_call: TRBV2
clone_size: -
d_call: -
j_call: TRBJ2-7

cdr3_aa: CASSLWEADTEAFF
cdr3_nt: TGTGCCAGCAGCTTGTGGGAGGCCGACACTGAAGCTTTCTTT
v_call: TRBV7-9
clone_size: -
d_call: -
j_call: TRBJ1-1

cdr3_aa: CASSVKTGGAGETQYF
cdr3_nt: TGTGCCAGCAGCGTTAAAACAGGGGGCGCCGGGGAGACCCAGTACTTC
v_call: TRBV9
clone_size: -
d_call: TRBD1
j_call: TRBJ2-5

cdr3_aa: CASSLFPNEQFF
cdr3_nt: TGTGCCAGCAGTTTATTCCCCAATGAGCAGTTCTTC
v_call: TRBV28
clone_size: -
d_call: -
j_call: TRBJ2-1

cdr3_aa: CASSSLTSGVPNSNEQFF
cdr3_nt: TGTGCCAGCAGCAGCCTTACCTCAGGAGTACCCAACAGTAATGAGCAGTTCTTC
v_call: TRBV11-1
clone_size: -
d_call: -
j_call: TRBJ2-1

cdr3_aa: CASSLVPSGIFDEQFF
cdr3_nt: TGTGCCAGCAGCTTAGTTCCTAGCGGGATATTCGATGAGCAGTTCTTC
v_call: TRBV7-3
clone_size: -
d_call: TRBD2
j_call: TRBJ2-1

cdr3_aa: CASSFLPSGAYNEQFF
cdr3_nt: TGTGCCAGCAGCTTTCTGCCTAGCGGAGCCTACAATGAGCAGTTCTTC
v_call: TRBV7-9
clone_size: once
d_call: TRBD2
j_call: TRBJ2-1

cdr3_aa: CASSLSAEGMSDTQYF
cdr3_nt: TGTGCCAGCAGCCTGAGTGCGGAGGGGATGTCAGATACGCAGTATTTT
v_call: TRBV7-6
clone_size: -
d_call: -
j_call: TRBJ2-3

cdr3_aa: CASSGREGYEQYF
cdr3_nt: TGCGCCAGCAGCGGTCGGGAGGGGTACGAGCAGTACTTC
v_call: TRBV5-1
clone_size: once
d_call: TRBD2
j_call: TRBJ2-7

cdr3_aa: CASSVVGTGELFF
cdr3_nt: TGTGCCAGCAGCGTAGTAGGCACCGGGGAGCTGTTTTTT
v_call: TRBV9
clone_size: few
d_call: -
j_call: TRBJ2-2

cdr3_aa: CASSPGTVYTGELFF
cdr3_nt: TGTGCCAGCTCACCCGGGACAGTTTACACCGGGGAGCTGTTTTTT
v_call: TRBV18
clone_size: -
d_call: TRBD1
j_call: TRBJ2-2

cdr3_aa: CASSFGQGARQTQYF
cdr3_nt: TGTGCCAGCAGTTTTGGACAGGGGGCGCGTCAGACCCAGTACTTC
v_call: TRBV28
clone_size: -
d_call: TRBD1
j_call: TRBJ2-5

cdr3_aa: CASGLGGTSKSTDTQYF
cdr3_nt: TGTGCTAGTGGTTTGGGCGGGACTAGCAAATCCACAGATACGCAGTATTTT
v_call: TRBV12-5
clone_size: -
d_call: TRBD2
j_call: TRBJ2-3

cdr3_aa: CASSLSSLAGGIDTQYF
cdr3_nt: TGTGCCAGCAGTTTATCCTCCCTAGCGGGAGGCATAGATACGCAGTATTTT
v_call: TRBV27
clone_size: -
d_call: TRBD2
j_call: TRBJ2-3

cdr3_aa: CSVMGRASTEAFF
cdr3_nt: TGCAGCGTTATGGGCAGGGCGAGCACTGAAGCTTTCTTT
v_call: TRBV29-1
clone_size: -
d_call: -
j_call: TRBJ1-1